Reported below is one T cell receptor beta chain. Its specificity is not known. This entry comes from a study of shared clonotypes between healthy human individuals. In the study overall: Participating donors consisted of a couple of women and a few men aged 18 to 49.

Bulk PBMC genomic DNA spanned ten immunoSEQ deep plates. In the authors' workflow: Junction-only sequences produced by ImmunoSEQ had no quality scores, so filtering differed. This table comes from immunoSEQ multiplex PCR, and its TCRdb copy is limited to in-frame clones, with some not included. From that table come the V and J calls and clone size; the DNA was used to work out D and trimming. The sample holds 450,000 to 600,000 clones, around 74% seen once. Regarding the study as a whole: Sampling was confined to blood; repertoires within tissues likely differ.

This clonotype was obtained from a woman aged 40-49 years in good health. Some clones in this sample may be carry-over from other donors' samples. The sample consisted of PBMCs.

As DNA, the CDR3 is TGTGCCAGTAGTAGCGTTAACAGGGACATGAACACTGAAGCTTTCTTT. This codes for CASSSVNRDMNTEAFF. The chain combines TRBV19 with TRBJ1-1; tentative D call: TRBD1 (6 bases). This CDR3 has 16 amino acids. The V end was cut by 4 bases, the J end by 0 bases, with 15 bases between. Per the germline V gene, CDR1 is LNHDA and CDR2 is SQIVND (reference sequence).